Given below is one T cell receptor (beta chain) in context. The sample belongs to a study of blood T cell repertoires in COVID-19. Assay: immunoSEQ multiplex PCR; the TCRdb copy retains only in-frame clones and omits some. This sample has fewer than 450,000 clones, with about nine tenths found just once. This CDR3 has 15 amino acids. The ends were cut back, 8 bases at V and 7 bases at J, with 23 bases in the middle. Per germline, CDR1 MNHEY and CDR2 SVGAGI. The origin of this receptor is a woman in her forties or fifties with COVID-19, enrolled during active disease. The V and J genes are TRBV6-5 and TRBJ1-2; the D is unclear. The sample was peripheral blood. The CDR3 reads CASRLGGGRWGGYTF. In DNA form, the CDR3 reads TGTGCCAGCCGCCTAGGCGGAGGGAGGTGGGGTGGCTACACCTTC.